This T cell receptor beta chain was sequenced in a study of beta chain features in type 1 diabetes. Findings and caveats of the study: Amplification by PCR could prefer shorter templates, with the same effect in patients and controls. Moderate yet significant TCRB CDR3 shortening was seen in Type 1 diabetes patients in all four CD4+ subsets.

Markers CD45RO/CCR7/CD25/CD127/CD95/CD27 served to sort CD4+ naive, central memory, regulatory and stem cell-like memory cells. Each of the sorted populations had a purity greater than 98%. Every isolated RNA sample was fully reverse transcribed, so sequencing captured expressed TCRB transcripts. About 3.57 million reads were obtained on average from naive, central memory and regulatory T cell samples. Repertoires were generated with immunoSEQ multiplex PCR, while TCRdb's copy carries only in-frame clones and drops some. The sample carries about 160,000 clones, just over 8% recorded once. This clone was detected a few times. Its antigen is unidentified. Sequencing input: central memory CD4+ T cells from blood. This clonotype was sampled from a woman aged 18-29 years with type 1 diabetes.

CDR3 nucleotides: TGTGCAGTCGGGGACAGGCCTGGCTACACCTTC. It translates to CAVGDRPGYTF. The chain uses TRBV21-1 and TRBJ1-2; TRBD1, as called in the table, went unchecked against the DNA. TRBV21-1 is given as a pseudogene. The CDR3 is 11 amino acids.